This passage covers 18 T cell receptor beta chains from one sample sequenced in a study of tumor-infiltrating lymphocytes in primary liver carcinoma. Researchers drew blood RNA from unsorted whole blood and extracted germline DNA as well. Production of TCR beta cDNA used 500 ng total RNA together with a constant-region primer. Three nested multiplex PCR rounds, a slightly modified ARM-PCR, produced the libraries for TCR beta. A C-beta reverse primer was combined with TRBV1-TRBV30 forward primers in the first two PCR rounds, and each round had ten to eleven cycles. MiXCR, applied by TCRdb to the multiplex PCR reads, yields one record per CDR3 protein. The sample records fewer than 400,000 distinct CDR3 sequences, around three fifths being singletons. Sample: peripheral blood. These receptors came from a woman in her thirties with primary liver carcinoma and hepatitis B virus infection.

On this clonotype itself: This may be a read error, as it is one base from a much larger clone. The rearrangement uses TRBV29-1 and TRBJ2-3; D unresolved. This CDR3 region has 12 residues. Between the trimmed V and J ends, which lost 5 bases and 0 bases, there was a span of 6 bases. Per germline, CDR1 SQVTM and CDR2 ANQGSEA. The CDR3 DNA follows: TGCAGCGTTTACCAAAGCACAGATACGCAGTATTTT. Protein: CSVYQSTDTQYF.

This clonotype was observed at least ten times. The gene calls are TRBV10-2 and TRBJ2-3, with TRBD1 as a possible D gene (5 bases). CDR1 and CDR2 from the germline V gene are WSHSY and SAAADI. The germline V and J ends were trimmed by 7 bases and 4 bases, with 18 bases remaining between them. The CDR3 extends over 15 amino acids. The CDR3 DNA reads as TGCGCCAGCATAGAGACAGTTGGTGGGTCAGATACGCAGTATTTT. Encoded protein: CASIETVGGSDTQYF.

This clonotype was counted once. Given the absence of the conserved phenylalanine or tryptophan at the CDR3 end, a read error is likely. The CDR3 nucleotides read TGTGCCAGCAGGGACAAACGGGAAAACATTCAGTACTTA. Its protein is CASRDKRENIQYL. The chain combines TRBV12-3 or TRBV12-4 with TRBJ2-4; D is possibly TRBD1 (5 bases). CDR3 length: 13 residues. Deletions cut 6 bases from V and 5 bases from J, with 11 bases between.

In this sample, this clonotype turned up many times. The rearrangement links TRBV6-1 to TRBJ2-3; D not resolved. There are 16 residues in the CDR3. The V end lost 2 bases, the J end lost 0 bases, and 12 bases lay between the germline ends. Germline loops: CDR1 MNHNS, CDR2 SASEGT. The CDR3 loop reads CASSEWSLGSTDTQYF. The DNA for the CDR3 is TGTGCCAGCAGTGAATGGTCTTTGGGCAGCACAGATACGCAGTATTTT.

This clonotype occurred once. V is TRBV11-2 and J is TRBJ2-1; D gene unclear. The CDR3 is 15 amino acids. The germline CDR1 and CDR2 sequences are SGHAT and FQNNGV. V lost 2 bases and J lost 7, with 15 bases in between. This chain's CDR3 is CASSLILAEWNEQFF. The CDR3 nucleotides are TGTGCCAGCAGCTTAATACTTGCGGAGTGGAATGAGCAGTTCTTC.

The rearrangement links TRBV6-2 or TRBV6-3 to TRBJ2-7; no definite D call. Trimming shortened V by 2 bases and J by 3 bases, and 8 bases separated the two germline ends. CDR3 length: 13 amino acids. CDR1 is MNHEY and CDR2 is SVGEGT in the germline V gene. DNA of the CDR3: TGTGCCAGCAGTTACCCCTCTTTCTACGAGCAGTACTTC. It yields the protein CASSYPSFYEQYF.

With regard to this clonotype: This clone may be a read error of a much larger clone one base away. This sequence joins TRBV12-3 or TRBV12-4 and TRBJ2-1; TRBD2 matches 7 bases. The CDR3 extends over 15 amino acids. CDR3 coding DNA: TGTGCCAGCGCCCAATCAGCCGGGACTACAAATGAGCAGTCCTTC. It specifies CASAQSAGTTNEQSF.

The genes are TRBV5-5 and TRBJ2-1; the match to TRBD2 covers 11 bases. After removal of 4 bases from V and 2 bases from J, the junction contained 11 bases not matched to a gene. CDR1 and CDR2 (germline): SGHKS, YYEKEE (reference sequence). The CDR3 length is 18 residues. The chain's CDR3 is CASSRRGSGRDTYNEQFF. The CDR3 DNA reads as TGTGCCAGCAGCCGTCGGGGTAGCGGGAGGGATACCTACAATGAGCAGTTCTTC.

With respect to this clonotype: The CDR3 carries no conserved terminal phenylalanine or tryptophan, so it likely arises from a read error. The J gene is TRBJ2-4, the V gene TRBV11-2; D is unresolved. Germline loops: CDR1 SGHAT, CDR2 FQNNGV. CDR3 length equals 14 residues. This chain's CDR3 is CVSSHSLAKNIQYI. CDR3 nucleotides: TGTGTCAGCAGTCACTCCCTAGCCAAAAACATTCAGTACATC.

Of note for this clonotype: Given the absence of the conserved phenylalanine or tryptophan at the CDR3 end, a read error is likely. The chain employs TRBV29-1 and TRBJ2-7, with a tentative D call TRBD1 (6 bases). There are 14 residues in the CDR3. V was trimmed by 7 bases and J by 3 bases, leaving 19 bases between them. Germline V gene data show CDR1 as SQVTM and CDR2 as ANQGSEA. The CDR3 sequence is CSARMVGGGYEQYS. DNA of the CDR3: TGCAGCGCCCGCATGGTAGGGGGTGGCTACGAGCAGTACTCC.

This clonotype has more than one count but fewer than ten. CDR3 in DNA: TGTGCCAGCAGCCGGTTGAGTGAAGCTTTCTTT. This gives the protein CASSRLSEAFF. The rearrangement uses TRBV12-3 or TRBV12-4 and TRBJ1-1, with no clear D. This CDR3 is 11 amino acids long. V lost 6 bases and J lost 7, with 9 bases in between.

This clonotype was picked up one time. The V gene is TRBV12-3 or TRBV12-4, the J gene TRBJ2-2; no reliable D call. V was shortened by 9 bases and J by 5 bases, with 10 bases between the two germline ends. This CDR3 comprises 12 residues. CDR3 nucleotides: TGTGCCAGTAATCTCGTAACCGGGGAGCTGTTTTTT. Protein product: CASNLVTGELFF.

This clonotype was counted only a few times. CDR3 nucleotides: TGTGCCAGCAGCGTAGGAGGCGGGAGGCCCTCCTACAATGAGCAGTTCTTC. Translated: CASSVGGGRPSYNEQFF. The chain links TRBV9 to TRBJ2-1; 8 bases align to TRBD2. The CDR3 extends over 17 amino acids. V lost 0 bases to trimming and J lost 0 bases; unmatched junction nucleotides: 5. Germline CDR1 SGDLS, CDR2 YYNGEE.

For this clonotype: An end of the junction does not agree with germline; a read error may underlie this. The chain recombines TRBV6-2 or TRBV6-3 with TRBJ1-5, with 9 positions matching TRBD1. Per the germline V gene, CDR1 is MNHEY and CDR2 is SVGEGT. The CDR3 is made up of 15 amino acids. CDR3 DNA: TGTGTCAGCAGTTACTCGACAGGGGGAAATCAACCCCAGCATTTT. The encoded protein is CVSSYSTGGNQPQHF.

For this clonotype: An end of the junction does not agree with germline; a read error may underlie this. V gene TRBV11-2 combines with J gene TRBJ2-2; TRBD2 agrees at 8 bases. The germline V gene encodes CDR1 SGHAT and CDR2 FQNNGV. This CDR3 comprises 19 residues. In DNA, the CDR3 is TGTGCCAGCAGCTTATTTCGATTGGTTACTAGCGGAAACACCGGGGAGCCGCTTTTT. This gives the protein CASSLFRLVTSGNTGEPLF.

Details on this clonotype: This may be a read error: a much more frequent sequence differs by one nucleotide. V usage is TRBV12-3 or TRBV12-4 and J usage is TRBJ1-1, with unresolved D. CDR3 size: 14 residues. For the CDR3, the DNA is TGTGTCAGCAGTTCTCCCCTAGGGAACACTGAAGCTTTCTTT. Encoded protein: CVSSSPLGNTEAFF.

Many counts were recorded for this clonotype. The genes are TRBV29-1 and TRBJ2-1; 8 bases fit TRBD1. Germline V CDR1 and CDR2: SQVTM, ANQGSEA. Trimming at V came to 6 bases and at J to 5 bases, leaving 9 bases not matched to a gene. CDR3 size: 14 residues. The CDR3 protein is CSVSDRVGDNEQFF. CDR3 bases: TGCAGCGTCTCGGACAGGGTCGGTGACAATGAGCAGTTCTTC.

This chain uses TRBV5-6 with TRBJ1-5; 8 bases are shared with TRBD1. Looked up from germline, CDR1 is SGHDT and CDR2 is YYEEEE. The V segment lost 4 bases and the J segment 3 bases; nucleotides outside the gene matches: 12. The length of the CDR3 is 17 residues. This CDR3 reads CASSTGGAGGDNQPQHF. Here the CDR3 DNA reads TGTGCCAGCAGCACCGGAGGGGCAGGGGGCGACAATCAGCCCCAGCATTTT.